A selection of T cell receptor beta chains follows, all from one sample in a study of cytomegalovirus exposure and HLA in healthy donors. Here immunoSEQ multiplex PCR was the method, and the copy in TCRdb shows in-frame clones only, minus some. The sample lists approximately 170,000 clones, 70% to 75% seen once, with approximately 4.8% in the top ten. Sequencing used PBMCs. The receptors here all came from a man aged 25 to 45 in good health and CMV-seropositive. The CDR3 runs from the conserved cysteine through the conserved F or W. Each record gives: V gene, CDR3 length, clone size, D gene, J gene, CDR3 protein, CDR3 DNA. D genes are given only for firm matches. Size is omitted from some rows. Given values are once, few, many or a class for expanded clones.

v_gene: TRBV27; len: 20; abundance: .; d_gene: TRBD2; j_gene: TRBJ2-2; CDR3aa: CASSTLVGLAGDLHTGELFF; CDR3nt: TGTGCCAGCAGTACACTAGTAGGACTAGCGGGAGATCTTCACACCGGGGAGCTGTTTTTT
v_gene: TRBV11-3; len: 12; abundance: once; d_gene: TRBD1; j_gene: TRBJ2-7; CDR3aa: CASGTGTYEQYF; CDR3nt: TGTGCCAGCGGGACAGGGACTTACGAGCAGTACTTC
v_gene: TRBV6-5; len: 12; abundance: .; d_gene: .; j_gene: TRBJ2-5; CDR3aa: CASSPSGETQYF; CDR3nt: TGTGCCAGCAGCCCATCCGGAGAGACCCAGTACTTC
v_gene: TRBV5-1; len: 14; abundance: .; d_gene: .; j_gene: TRBJ1-4; CDR3aa: CASSGGGTNEKLFF; CDR3nt: TGCGCCAGCAGCGGGGGAGGGACTAATGAAAAACTGTTTTTT
v_gene: TRBV12-5; len: 13; abundance: .; d_gene: .; j_gene: TRBJ1-5; CDR3aa: CASGLARFQPQHF; CDR3nt: TGTGCTAGTGGTTTGGCTAGGTTTCAGCCCCAGCATTTT
v_gene: TRBV29-1; len: 15; abundance: few; d_gene: TRBD1; j_gene: TRBJ2-5; CDR3aa: CSVEDEGRGRETQYF; CDR3nt: TGCAGCGTTGAAGATGAGGGCAGGGGGCGTGAGACCCAGTACTTC
v_gene: TRBV7-9; len: 15; abundance: .; d_gene: TRBD2; j_gene: TRBJ2-3; CDR3aa: CASSPRDYTGDTQYF; CDR3nt: TGTGCCAGCAGCCCACGGGACTATACGGGAGATACGCAGTATTTT
v_gene: TRBV15; len: 13; abundance: .; d_gene: .; j_gene: TRBJ1-2; CDR3aa: CATSGGAWDGYTF; CDR3nt: TGTGCCACCAGCGGGGGGGCATGGGATGGCTACACCTTC
v_gene: TRBV11-2; len: 13; abundance: .; d_gene: .; j_gene: TRBJ2-5; CDR3aa: CASSIVGAGEQYF; CDR3nt: TGTGCCAGCAGCATAGTGGGGGCGGGGGAGCAGTACTTC
v_gene: TRBV19; len: 15; abundance: .; d_gene: .; j_gene: TRBJ1-2; CDR3aa: CASSLGEGPAYGYTF; CDR3nt: TGTGCCAGTAGTCTCGGGGAAGGTCCGGCCTATGGCTACACCTTC
v_gene: TRBV7-2; len: 12; abundance: once; d_gene: .; j_gene: TRBJ1-2; CDR3aa: CASSLERGGYTF; CDR3nt: TGTGCCAGCAGCTTAGAGCGGGGAGGCTACACCTTC
v_gene: TRBV27; len: 16; abundance: .; d_gene: TRBD1; j_gene: TRBJ2-1; CDR3aa: CASSPQGLSSYNEQFF; CDR3nt: TGTGCCAGCAGCCCACAGGGGTTGAGCTCCTACAATGAGCAGTTCTTC
v_gene: TRBV19; len: 15; abundance: .; d_gene: TRBD2; j_gene: TRBJ2-3; CDR3aa: CASSLGTSGTNTQYF; CDR3nt: TGTGCCAGTAGTCTAGGGACTAGCGGGACTAATACGCAGTATTTT
v_gene: TRBV29-1; len: 14; abundance: .; d_gene: TRBD2; j_gene: TRBJ2-1; CDR3aa: CSVGTSGGVGEQFF; CDR3nt: TGCAGCGTTGGGACTAGCGGGGGGGTTGGTGAGCAGTTCTTC
v_gene: TRBV5-4; len: 17; abundance: few; d_gene: TRBD2; j_gene: TRBJ2-7; CDR3aa: CASSLGPGTSGSSEQYF; CDR3nt: TGTGCCAGCAGCTTGGGGCCCGGGACTAGCGGGAGTTCCGAGCAGTACTTC
v_gene: TRBV5-1; len: 17; abundance: .; d_gene: .; j_gene: TRBJ2-1; CDR3aa: CASSFRDTQSSYNEQFF; CDR3nt: TGCGCCAGCAGCTTCCGGGACACCCAGAGCTCCTACAATGAGCAGTTCTTC
v_gene: TRBV7-3; len: 12; abundance: once; d_gene: .; j_gene: TRBJ2-1; CDR3aa: CASSHGSPEQFF; CDR3nt: TGTGCCAGCAGCCACGGGTCTCCAGAGCAGTTCTTC
v_gene: TRBV7-9; len: 15; abundance: .; d_gene: TRBD2; j_gene: TRBJ2-2; CDR3aa: CASLPGGAGTGELFF; CDR3nt: TGTGCCAGCCTGCCGGGGGGGGCGGGCACCGGGGAGCTGTTTTTT
v_gene: TRBV15; len: 14; abundance: .; d_gene: .; j_gene: TRBJ2-7; CDR3aa: CATSRPISSYEQYF; CDR3nt: TGTGCCACCAGCAGGCCCATTAGCTCCTACGAGCAGTACTTC
v_gene: TRBV30; len: 13; abundance: few; d_gene: TRBD1; j_gene: TRBJ1-1; CDR3aa: CAWEDRGYTEAFF; CDR3nt: TGTGCCTGGGAGGACAGGGGGTATACTGAAGCTTTCTTT
v_gene: TRBV4-1; len: 15; abundance: .; d_gene: .; j_gene: TRBJ2-7; CDR3aa: CASSQRQGGTYEQYF; CDR3nt: TGCGCCAGCAGCCAAAGACAGGGCGGGACCTACGAGCAGTACTTC
v_gene: TRBV4-3; len: 16; abundance: few; d_gene: TRBD1; j_gene: TRBJ2-7; CDR3aa: CASSQGPTGGSYEQYF; CDR3nt: TGCGCCAGCAGCCAAGGTCCGACAGGGGGGTCCTACGAGCAGTACTTC
v_gene: TRBV5-1; len: 16; abundance: .; d_gene: .; j_gene: TRBJ1-1; CDR3aa: CASSLGEPGGGTEAFF; CDR3nt: TGCGCCAGCAGCTTGGGGGAGCCCGGCGGGGGCACTGAAGCTTTCTTT
v_gene: TRBV9; len: 16; abundance: .; d_gene: .; j_gene: TRBJ1-4; CDR3aa: CASSPRGDRVNEKLFF; CDR3nt: TGTGCCAGCAGCCCCCGGGGGGACCGCGTTAATGAAAAACTGTTTTTT
v_gene: TRBV5-8; len: 15; abundance: .; d_gene: .; j_gene: TRBJ1-3; CDR3aa: CASSLAGVSGNTIYF; CDR3nt: TGTGCCAGCAGCTTGGCAGGCGTCTCTGGAAACACCATATATTTT
v_gene: TRBV4-1; len: 17; abundance: .; d_gene: .; j_gene: TRBJ2-3; CDR3aa: CASSQAPPPAFTDTQYF; CDR3nt: TGCGCCAGCAGCCAAGCGCCCCCCCCCGCGTTCACAGATACGCAGTATTTT
v_gene: TRBV6-5; len: 13; abundance: .; d_gene: TRBD1; j_gene: TRBJ1-5; CDR3aa: CASSYAGGQPQHF; CDR3nt: TGTGCCAGCAGTTACGCAGGGGGGCAGCCCCAGCATTTT
v_gene: TRBV14; len: 16; abundance: .; d_gene: .; j_gene: TRBJ2-3; CDR3aa: CASSQARTPSTDTQYF; CDR3nt: TGTGCCAGCAGCCAAGCCAGGACACCTAGCACAGATACGCAGTATTTT
v_gene: TRBV7-2; len: 17; abundance: .; d_gene: TRBD2; j_gene: TRBJ2-1; CDR3aa: CASSSHPGTRGPNEQFF; CDR3nt: TGTGCCAGCAGCTCACATCCCGGGACTAGAGGGCCCAATGAGCAGTTCTTC
v_gene: TRBV7-2; len: 14; abundance: .; d_gene: .; j_gene: TRBJ2-7; CDR3aa: CASSLGGLTYEQYF; CDR3nt: TGTGCCAGCAGCTTAGGCGGCCTTACCTACGAGCAGTACTTC
v_gene: TRBV29-1; len: 10; abundance: .; d_gene: .; j_gene: TRBJ1-1; CDR3aa: CSAAQLEAFF; CDR3nt: TGCAGCGCGGCACAGCTGGAAGCTTTCTTT
v_gene: TRBV4-1; len: 17; abundance: .; d_gene: .; j_gene: TRBJ2-7; CDR3aa: CASSQGVPPRVTYEQYF; CDR3nt: TGCGCCAGCAGCCAAGGGGTCCCTCCGCGGGTTACCTACGAGCAGTACTTC
v_gene: TRBV10-1; len: 19; abundance: few; d_gene: .; j_gene: TRBJ1-5; CDR3aa: CASSEGPGHHWNSNQPQHF; CDR3nt: TGCGCCAGCAGTGAGGGACCGGGACACCATTGGAATAGCAATCAGCCCCAGCATTTT
v_gene: TRBV19; len: 15; abundance: once; d_gene: .; j_gene: TRBJ2-7; CDR3aa: CASSTGPGDTYEQYF; CDR3nt: TGTGCCAGTAGTACGGGTCCAGGGGATACCTACGAGCAGTACTTC
v_gene: TRBV19; len: 17; abundance: .; d_gene: TRBD1; j_gene: TRBJ2-6; CDR3aa: CASSGTGVLFGANVLTF; CDR3nt: TGTGCCAGTAGCGGGACAGGGGTTCTATTTGGGGCCAACGTCCTGACTTTC
v_gene: TRBV15; len: 13; abundance: .; d_gene: TRBD1; j_gene: TRBJ2-1; CDR3aa: CATARQGAMEQFF; CDR3nt: TGTGCCACCGCACGACAGGGGGCGATGGAGCAGTTCTTC
v_gene: TRBV25-1; len: 15; abundance: .; d_gene: TRBD1; j_gene: TRBJ2-3; CDR3aa: CASAHSGQAIDTQYF; CDR3nt: TGTGCCAGCGCGCATTCGGGACAGGCGATAGATACGCAGTATTTT
v_gene: TRBV28; len: 16; abundance: .; d_gene: TRBD1; j_gene: TRBJ1-2; CDR3aa: CASRPPGGQILSGYTF; CDR3nt: TGTGCCAGCAGACCGCCTGGGGGACAGATCCTTTCCGGCTACACCTTC
v_gene: TRBV19; len: 14; abundance: .; d_gene: .; j_gene: TRBJ1-2; CDR3aa: CASSIGGDAYGYTF; CDR3nt: TGTGCCAGTAGTATTGGGGGCGACGCTTACGGCTACACCTTC
v_gene: TRBV4-3; len: 17; abundance: .; d_gene: .; j_gene: TRBJ1-3; CDR3aa: CASSQVGGDRTGNTIYF; CDR3nt: TGCGCCAGCAGCCAAGTAGGAGGGGACCGCACTGGAAACACCATATATTTT